This T cell receptor (beta chain) stems from a study of identical twins. Study-wide findings and caveats: Insertions were reduced in abundant cord blood beta clonotypes but not in memory repertoires.

TCRdb passed the 5' RACE reads through MiXCR, listing each CDR3 protein once. The sample includes 350,000 to 500,000 distinct CDR3 sequences, about a fifth of them seen just once. This clonotype has at least ten counts. Antigen: not known. This CDR3 contains 13 residues. V dropped 2 bases and J dropped 6; count of bases not matched to a gene: 4. Germline CDR1 is LGHNA and CDR2 is YSLEER. This chain connects TRBV4-3 to TRBJ2-7; 7 nucleotides align to TRBD1. This receptor was identified in a man over 45 in good health. Sequencing was done on a sample of naive T cells sorted from blood. The CDR3 DNA follows: TGCGCCAGCAGCCAATGGACAGGTTTCGAGCAGTACTTC. Amino acids: CASSQWTGFEQYF.